This is a list of T cell receptor beta chains from one sample in a study of T cells in Graves' hyperthyroidism and ophthalmopathy. TCRdb redid the calling of the multiplex PCR reads with MiXCR, one entry per CDR3 protein. In the table there are hundreds of thousands of distinct CDR3 sequences, 45% of which are singletons. Input material: peripheral blood or thyroid tissue (not recorded which). These receptor sequences come from an adult man with Graves' disease, either hyperthyroidism or ophthalmopathy (not recorded which). CDR3s include the opening cysteine and the closing phenylalanine or tryptophan. Each record gives: J gene, V gene, D gene, clone size, CDR3 DNA, CDR3 protein. A D gene is named only where the DNA matches it firmly. Size is omitted from some rows. Given values are once, few, many or a class for expanded clones.

>TRBJ2-7|TRBV29-1|TRBD1|many
TGCAGCGTTGAAGCGCCGGGACAGGACTACGAGCAGTACTTC
CSVEAPGQDYEQYF
>TRBJ2-7|TRBV11-2|TRBD2|NA
TGTGCCAGCAGCTTAGCAGGGCTAGCGGGAGCCCCCTCCTACGAGCAGTACTTC
CASSLAGLAGAPSYEQYF
>TRBJ2-7|TRBV7-9|TRBD1|NA
TGCGCCAGCAGCTTCAGCTCCGGGACAGGGAGCCAATACGAGCAGTACTTC
CASSFSSGTGSQYEQYF
>TRBJ2-5|TRBV7-9|NA|NA
TGTGCCAGCAGCTTAGCGGTCCAGTACTTC
CASSLAVQYF
>TRBJ1-1|TRBV19|NA|many
TGTGCCAGTAGGGCGACAGCGAACACTGAAGCTTTCTTT
CASRATANTEAFF
>TRBJ2-7|TRBV20-1|TRBD2|NA
TGCAGTGCTAGTTTGGCTAGCGGGGACTCCCACGAGCAGTACTTC
CSASLASGDSHEQYF
>TRBJ1-1|TRBV29-1|NA|NA
TGCAGCGTGGCAAGGGGGGGCACTGAAGCTTTCTTT
CSVARGGTEAFF
>TRBJ2-3|TRBV7-9|NA|NA
TGTGCCAGCAGCCCGATGGGGCCCGAGCTTTATACGCAGTATTTT
CASSPMGPELYTQYF
>TRBJ2-7|TRBV7-9|TRBD1|many
TGTGCCAGCAGGCCGGGACAGTCCTACGAGCAGTACTTC
CASRPGQSYEQYF
>TRBJ2-5|TRBV15|TRBD2|NA
TGTGCCACCAGCAGTGACGGGGGCGGGGGGACCAAAGAGACCCAGTACTTC
CATSSDGGGGTKETQYF
>TRBJ2-7|TRBV10-3|TRBD1|NA
TGTGCCACCGGGGACAGCTCCTACGGGCAGTACTTC
CATGDSSYGQYF
>TRBJ1-4|TRBV2|NA|NA
TGTGCCAGCAGGCAGGGAATTGGTGCAACTAATGAAAAACTGTTTTTT
CASRQGIGATNEKLFF
>TRBJ1-5|TRBV24-1|NA|NA
TGTGCCAGGGGTGGAGTGAGCAATCAGCCCCAGCATTTT
CARGGVSNQPQHF
>TRBJ2-7|TRBV20-1|NA|few
TGCAGTGCTAGAGACAGGCGTAGCGGAACCTACGAGCAGTACTTC
CSARDRRSGTYEQYF
>TRBJ2-7|TRBV7-9|NA|NA
TGTGCCAGCAGGCGACAGGTCGCCTACGAGCAGTACTTC
CASRRQVAYEQYF
>TRBJ2-5|TRBV12-3/TRBV12-4|TRBD1|many
TGTGCCAGCAGTAAGGGACAGCAAGAGACCCAGTACTTC
CASSKGQQETQYF
>TRBJ1-5|TRBV9|NA|NA
TGTGCCAGCAGCCCCGACAGGACCCATAGCAATCAGCCCCAGCATTTT
CASSPDRTHSNQPQHF
>TRBJ1-1|TRBV2|NA|many
TGTGCCAGCAGTAATCTACCCTTCACGGCTGAAGCTTTCTTT
CASSNLPFTAEAFF
>TRBJ1-2|TRBV7-8|NA|NA
TGTGCCAGCAGCTCCGCACCGACAAGTCAGAATGGCTACACCTTC
CASSSAPTSQNGYTF
>TRBJ2-7|TRBV7-9|NA|NA
TGTGCCAGCAGCCCCAGACAGGGGAGGGCATCCTACGAGCAGTACTTC
CASSPRQGRASYEQYF
>TRBJ2-2|TRBV7-1|NA|NA
TGTGCCAGCAGTGATCGGACAGTTCGTAACACCGGGGAGCTGTTTTTT
CASSDRTVRNTGELFF
>TRBJ1-2|TRBV20-1|NA|NA
TGCAGTGCTAGGAGGGGGACCCAACCACCGAATGGCTACACCTTC
CSARRGTQPPNGYTF
>TRBJ2-6|TRBV24-1|NA|many
TGTGCCACCAGTGGAGGCGACAGCACTCTCGGGGCCAACGTCCTGACTTTC
CATSGGDSTLGANVLTF
>TRBJ2-5|TRBV25-1|NA|many
TGTGCCAGCAGTGAAGCGTACCAAGAGACCCAGTACTTC
CASSEAYQETQYF
>TRBJ1-3|TRBV29-1|TRBD1|few
TGCAGCGTTGTACAGGGGGATGGAAACACCATATATTTT
CSVVQGDGNTIYF
>TRBJ1-6|TRBV6-1|TRBD1|many
TGTGCCAGCAGTGAATGGGGACAGGTGAATTCACCCCTCCACTTT
CASSEWGQVNSPLHF
>TRBJ2-5|TRBV9|TRBD1|few
TGTGCCAGCAGCGTCCGCGGGACAGGGGGAGGAGAGACCCAGTACTTC
CASSVRGTGGGETQYF
>TRBJ1-3|TRBV19|NA|many
TGTGCCAGTACTAGAGGACTTACGGACACCATATATTTT
CASTRGLTDTIYF
>TRBJ2-7|TRBV25-1|TRBD1|few
TGTGCCAGCAGGGCGATGGGGACAGGGATCTCCGAGCAGTACTTC
CASRAMGTGISEQYF
>TRBJ1-5|TRBV20-1|NA|NA
TGCAGTGCTTACAAGTACAATCAGCCCCAGCATTTT
CSAYKYNQPQHF
>TRBJ1-6|TRBV7-8|NA|NA
TGTGCCAGCAGAGATAGCTATTCACCCCTCCACTTT
CASRDSYSPLHF
>TRBJ1-2|TRBV29-1|NA|many
TGCAGCGTTGGGCCGCGACAGCTCGTAAGAGGCTACACCTTC
CSVGPRQLVRGYTF
>TRBJ2-7|TRBV19|NA|few
TGTGCCAGTAGTATAGGCACGGGAGCCTACGAGCAGTACTTC
CASSIGTGAYEQYF
>TRBJ1-4|TRBV2|NA|many
TGTGCCAGCAGTGAGGGGAGCCTTAATGAAAAACTGTTTTTT
CASSEGSLNEKLFF
>TRBJ1-1|TRBV12-3/TRBV12-4|TRBD1|NA
TGTGCCAGCAGTCCTGGGACAGGGGGGAACACTGAAGCTTTCTTT
CASSPGTGGNTEAFF
>TRBJ1-2|TRBV5-1|TRBD1|few
TGCGCCAGCAGCCTTACCGGGACAGGGATCGGTGGCTACACCTTC
CASSLTGTGIGGYTF
>TRBJ1-2|TRBV7-2|NA|NA
TGTGCCAGCAGCTTAGAGGGTGATTTCGGCTACACCTTC
CASSLEGDFGYTF
>TRBJ2-5|TRBV10-3|TRBD1|few
TGTGCCAGTTTCCAGACAGGGGGGGAGACCCAGTACTTC
CASFQTGGETQYF
>TRBJ1-4|TRBV7-9|TRBD1|few
TGTGCCAGCAGCCCGACAGGGGGCTTAGAAAAACTGTTTTTT
CASSPTGGLEKLFF
>TRBJ2-5|TRBV15|TRBD1|few
TGTGCCACCAGCAGAGAGACAGGGGACCAAGAGACCCAGTACTTC
CATSRETGDQETQYF
>TRBJ1-2|TRBV2|NA|many
TGTGCCAGCAGTGAGGAGACTAATGGCTACACCTTC
CASSEETNGYTF
>TRBJ1-3|TRBV29-1|NA|many
TGCAGCGTTGTTTGGGACCGAAGCTCTGGAAACACCATATATTTT
CSVVWDRSSGNTIYF
>TRBJ1-1|TRBV29-1|NA|few
TGCAGCGTTGAAATGGGGCAGGGGCCGGGGACTGAAGCTTTCTTT
CSVEMGQGPGTEAFF
>TRBJ1-6|TRBV9|TRBD1|NA
TGTGCCAGCAGCGCGGGACAGGGTGGTGATTCACCCCTCCACTTT
CASSAGQGGDSPLHF
>TRBJ2-5|TRBV7-6|NA|NA
TGTGCCAGCAGCTTAGTCGTCGGGATCGGGGAGACCCAGTACTTC
CASSLVVGIGETQYF
>TRBJ1-1|TRBV29-1|NA|many
TGCGCCCATGGGGGGGACACTGAAGCTTTCTTT
CAHGGDTEAFF